This T cell receptor beta chain was identified in a study of response to subunit inactivated influenza vaccine. A single record per CDR3 protein comes from TCRdb applying MiXCR to the RT-PCR reads. The repertoire holds roughly 540,000 distinct CDR3 sequences, with around a quarter as singletons. Germline V gene data show CDR1 as LGHDT and CDR2 as YNNKEL (reference sequence). Trimming took 1 base from V and 0 from J, leaving 8 bases between them. The CDR3 spans 15 residues. This same sample was also taken into another study, of T cells expressing NK-cell markers. Per that paper: The cDNA for TCR beta came from 5'RACE template switching with UMIs. The authors sequenced eight donors, of whom seven were HCMV-seropositive and one was seronegative. The leading position in the CD3+CD56-NKG2C+ fraction of several donors also went to these clonotypes.

The chain couples TRBV3-1 to TRBJ2-3, with D perhaps TRBD1 (6 bases). Sample: CD4+ T cells sorted from PBMCs, taken about 12 days after vaccination. The clonotype comes from a man aged 50 to 59 who received an inactivated influenza vaccine. CDR3 loop: CASSQATGSTDTQYF. The CDR3 coding sequence is TGTGCCAGCAGCCAAGCAACAGGGAGCACAGATACGCAGTATTTT.